Included here is one TCR beta chain sequence, with context. Its antigen is undetermined. The entry originates in a study of CD8+CD57+ T cells in acquired aplastic anemia. Study information: Sorted CD4+ and CD8+ cells yielded DNA averaging around 3.2 ug. Broader study findings: Patients and controls shared nearly 30 CD8+ CDR3 sequences, highly expressed in patients.

Trimming took off 1 base at V and 1 base at J, with 5 bases between the two ends. CDR3 length equals 14 residues. Germline-derived CDR1 and CDR2 are LNHNV and YYDKDF (reference sequence). For sequencing, patients were chosen who had shown expansion of CD8+CD57+ cells by flow cytometry. When blood sampling took place, the patients had received no therapy. Profiles of TCR beta VDJ and CDR3 were generated from a genomic DNA template. TCRdb passed the reads through MiXCR, listing each CDR3 protein once. In the table there are around 150,000 distinct CDR3 sequences, roughly 48% of which are singletons. The chain uses TRBV15 and TRBJ1-5, with no clear D. The origin of this receptor is a human donor with aplastic anemia. Sequencing used sorted CD4+, CD8+, or CD8+CD57+ T cells (not recorded which) from PBMCs. For the CDR3, the DNA is TGTGCCACCAGCAGAGGGGTGAGCAATCAGCCCCAGCATTTT. Amino acids: CATSRGVSNQPQHF.